The rows below give T cell receptor beta chains drawn from one sample of a study of early T cells in non-severe SARS-CoV-2 infection. MiXCR was run by TCRdb on the 5' RACE reads, yielding one entry per CDR3 protein. The table shows 35,000 to 45,000 distinct CDR3 sequences, with roughly 6% occurring only once. This specimen was whole blood, taken at baseline. Receptor source: an adult who was a healthcare worker with PCR-confirmed SARS-CoV-2 infection or an uninfected control (not recorded which). The CDR3 runs from the conserved cysteine through the conserved F or W. The D gene is left open where the match is weak. Rows may omit the clone size; those that give it use once, few, many or a size class.

d_call: .
j_call: TRBJ1-3
clone_size: few
v_call: TRBV18
cdr3_aa: CASSPPNRNTIYF
cdr3_nt: TGTGCCAGCTCACCACCCAATCGAAACACCATATATTTT

d_call: .
j_call: TRBJ1-5
clone_size: few
v_call: TRBV2
cdr3_aa: CASSRDSNQPQHF
cdr3_nt: TGTGCCAGCAGCCGGGACAGCAATCAGCCCCAGCATTTT

d_call: .
j_call: TRBJ2-7
clone_size: many
v_call: TRBV6-1
cdr3_aa: CASTTAGRVREEQYF
cdr3_nt: TGTGCCAGCACCACGGCAGGCAGGGTAAGGGAGGAGCAGTACTTC

d_call: .
j_call: TRBJ1-6
clone_size: once
v_call: TRBV7-8
cdr3_aa: CASSSKGLSSYNSPLHF
cdr3_nt: TGTGCCAGCAGCTCCAAGGGTCTCAGCTCCTATAATTCACCCCTCCACTTT

d_call: .
j_call: TRBJ1-2
clone_size: many
v_call: TRBV19
cdr3_aa: CASSSRPNLIGYTF
cdr3_nt: TGTGCCAGTAGTTCCCGTCCAAACCTGATCGGCTACACCTTC

d_call: .
j_call: TRBJ1-5
clone_size: few
v_call: TRBV15
cdr3_aa: CATSREAGTSNQPQHF
cdr3_nt: TGTGCCACCAGCAGAGAAGCAGGGACTAGCAATCAGCCCCAGCATTTT

d_call: TRBD2
j_call: TRBJ2-5
clone_size: .
v_call: TRBV5-1
cdr3_aa: CASSYTSGGAILKETQYF
cdr3_nt: TGCGCCAGCAGCTACACTAGCGGGGGGGCCATTTTGAAAGAGACCCAGTACTTC

d_call: TRBD2
j_call: TRBJ2-7
clone_size: many
v_call: TRBV28
cdr3_aa: CASRDSGGVEEQYF
cdr3_nt: TGTGCCAGCAGGGATAGCGGGGGGGTGGAAGAGCAGTACTTC

d_call: .
j_call: TRBJ2-2
clone_size: many
v_call: TRBV20-1
cdr3_aa: CSVSENTGELFF
cdr3_nt: TGCAGTGTATCCGAGAACACCGGGGAGCTGTTTTTT

d_call: .
j_call: TRBJ2-1
clone_size: few
v_call: TRBV7-9
cdr3_aa: CASSPQVGGRDEQFF
cdr3_nt: TGTGCCAGCAGCCCTCAGGTCGGGGGCCGGGATGAGCAGTTCTTC

d_call: TRBD1
j_call: TRBJ2-7
clone_size: many
v_call: TRBV2
cdr3_aa: CASRRDRASYEQYF
cdr3_nt: TGTGCCAGCCGAAGGGACAGGGCGAGCTACGAGCAGTACTTC

d_call: .
j_call: TRBJ1-5
clone_size: few
v_call: TRBV10-3
cdr3_aa: CAISESQSNQPQHF
cdr3_nt: TGTGCCATCAGTGAGTCGCAGAGCAATCAGCCCCAGCATTTT

d_call: TRBD1
j_call: TRBJ1-6
clone_size: many
v_call: TRBV19
cdr3_aa: CASTPGTVNSPLHF
cdr3_nt: TGTGCCAGTACCCCGGGGACAGTTAATTCACCCCTCCACTTT

d_call: .
j_call: TRBJ1-5
clone_size: .
v_call: TRBV29-1
cdr3_aa: CSVEEGSNQPQHF
cdr3_nt: TGCAGCGTTGAAGAGGGTAGCAATCAGCCCCAGCATTTT

d_call: TRBD1
j_call: TRBJ2-2
clone_size: .
v_call: TRBV30
cdr3_aa: CAWSIQGARGTGELFF
cdr3_nt: TGTGCCTGGAGTATACAGGGGGCGCGGGGCACCGGGGAGCTGTTTTTT

d_call: TRBD2
j_call: TRBJ2-1
clone_size: many
v_call: TRBV9
cdr3_aa: CASSVISGGEQFF
cdr3_nt: TGTGCCAGCAGCGTTATTAGCGGGGGGGAGCAGTTCTTC

d_call: .
j_call: TRBJ1-2
clone_size: few
v_call: TRBV12-3/TRBV12-4
cdr3_aa: CASSSLGLLNYGYTF
cdr3_nt: TGTGCCAGCAGTTCCTTAGGCTTACTTAACTATGGCTACACCTTC

d_call: .
j_call: TRBJ2-2
clone_size: few
v_call: TRBV7-8
cdr3_aa: CASSSGQRNTGELFF
cdr3_nt: TGTGCCAGCAGCTCCGGACAGAGAAACACCGGGGAGCTGTTTTTT

d_call: .
j_call: TRBJ2-3
clone_size: few
v_call: TRBV7-2
cdr3_aa: CASRRTTTDTQYF
cdr3_nt: TGTGCCAGCAGGAGGACCACCACAGATACGCAGTATTTT

d_call: TRBD1
j_call: TRBJ2-3
clone_size: .
v_call: TRBV28
cdr3_aa: CASSEPGQLTDTQYF
cdr3_nt: TGTGCCAGCAGCGAACCGGGACAGTTGACAGATACGCAGTATTTT

d_call: .
j_call: TRBJ1-1
clone_size: many
v_call: TRBV9
cdr3_aa: CASSRRDTEAFF
cdr3_nt: TGTGCCAGCAGCCGTCGGGACACTGAAGCTTTCTTT

d_call: .
j_call: TRBJ2-3
clone_size: many
v_call: TRBV7-2
cdr3_aa: CASSPAELALGTQYF
cdr3_nt: TGTGCCAGCAGCCCCGCCGAGCTAGCCCTAGGGACGCAGTATTTT

d_call: .
j_call: TRBJ1-1
clone_size: many
v_call: TRBV10-3
cdr3_aa: CAIGQNLNTEAFF
cdr3_nt: TGTGCCATCGGACAAAACTTGAACACTGAAGCTTTCTTT

d_call: TRBD1
j_call: TRBJ1-3
clone_size: many
v_call: TRBV18
cdr3_aa: CASSPGGQGFGNTIYF
cdr3_nt: TGTGCCAGCTCACCAGGCGGACAGGGATTCGGAAACACCATATATTTT

d_call: .
j_call: TRBJ2-7
clone_size: few
v_call: TRBV20-1
cdr3_aa: CSAPIPSYEQYF
cdr3_nt: TGCAGTGCTCCCATCCCTTCCTACGAGCAGTACTTC

d_call: TRBD2
j_call: TRBJ2-1
clone_size: many
v_call: TRBV7-6
cdr3_aa: CASSLALTSGNNEQFF
cdr3_nt: TGTGCCAGCAGCTTAGCCCTGACTAGCGGAAACAATGAGCAGTTCTTC

d_call: .
j_call: TRBJ2-5
clone_size: many
v_call: TRBV4-1
cdr3_aa: CASSQDPSRPERETQYF
cdr3_nt: TGCGCCAGCAGCCAAGATCCGTCCCGCCCTGAAAGGGAGACCCAGTACTTC

d_call: TRBD1
j_call: TRBJ2-1
clone_size: many
v_call: TRBV5-1
cdr3_aa: CASSPLTGGNEQFF
cdr3_nt: TGCGCCAGCAGCCCCCTGACAGGGGGTAATGAGCAGTTCTTC

d_call: .
j_call: TRBJ2-1
clone_size: many
v_call: TRBV7-9
cdr3_aa: CASSPQFGGIYNEQFF
cdr3_nt: TGTGCCAGCAGCCCTCAGTTTGGGGGGATCTACAATGAGCAGTTCTTC

d_call: TRBD2
j_call: TRBJ2-3
clone_size: many
v_call: TRBV20-1
cdr3_aa: CSAERGGSADTQYF
cdr3_nt: TGCAGTGCAGAGCGGGGGGGCTCCGCAGATACGCAGTATTTT

d_call: TRBD1
j_call: TRBJ2-5
clone_size: many
v_call: TRBV25-1
cdr3_aa: CASSAVSGQGDETQYF
cdr3_nt: TGTGCCAGCAGTGCAGTCTCGGGACAGGGCGATGAGACCCAGTACTTC

d_call: TRBD1
j_call: TRBJ2-5
clone_size: .
v_call: TRBV14
cdr3_aa: CASSQSWRTGKETQYF
cdr3_nt: TGTGCCAGCAGCCAATCCTGGCGGACAGGGAAAGAGACCCAGTACTTC

d_call: .
j_call: TRBJ2-7
clone_size: few
v_call: TRBV5-8
cdr3_aa: CASSLGLYEQYF
cdr3_nt: TGTGCCAGCAGCTTGGGTCTCTACGAGCAGTACTTC

d_call: TRBD1
j_call: TRBJ2-7
clone_size: .
v_call: TRBV4-2
cdr3_aa: CASSQGDRPYEQYF
cdr3_nt: TGTGCCAGCAGCCAAGGGGACAGGCCCTACGAGCAGTACTTC

d_call: TRBD1
j_call: TRBJ2-3
clone_size: few
v_call: TRBV20-1
cdr3_aa: CSARATGTFTDTQYF
cdr3_nt: TGCAGTGCTAGAGCGACAGGGACATTTACAGATACGCAGTATTTT

d_call: .
j_call: TRBJ2-1
clone_size: few
v_call: TRBV7-2
cdr3_aa: CASTPDQNEQFF
cdr3_nt: TGTGCCAGCACCCCAGACCAGAATGAGCAGTTCTTC

d_call: TRBD2
j_call: TRBJ2-1
clone_size: .
v_call: TRBV3-1
cdr3_aa: CASSPSGMYNEQFF
cdr3_nt: TGTGCCAGCAGCCCCAGCGGGATGTACAATGAGCAGTTCTTC

d_call: TRBD2
j_call: TRBJ2-5
clone_size: many
v_call: TRBV29-1
cdr3_aa: CSVPKGLAGVQETQYF
cdr3_nt: TGCAGCGTTCCGAAGGGACTAGCGGGGGTGCAGGAGACCCAGTACTTC

d_call: TRBD1
j_call: TRBJ2-1
clone_size: many
v_call: TRBV5-5
cdr3_aa: CASSFAGDRGRQEQFF
cdr3_nt: TGTGCCAGCAGCTTCGCGGGGGACAGGGGTCGACAGGAGCAGTTCTTC

d_call: .
j_call: TRBJ2-7
clone_size: many
v_call: TRBV29-1
cdr3_aa: CSTRQDSYEQYF
cdr3_nt: TGCAGCACCCGACAGGATTCCTACGAGCAGTACTTC

d_call: .
j_call: TRBJ1-6
clone_size: many
v_call: TRBV9
cdr3_aa: CASSVDAGLLGSPLHF
cdr3_nt: TGTGCCAGCAGCGTAGACGCAGGTCTACTAGGGTCACCCCTCCACTTT

d_call: TRBD2
j_call: TRBJ2-3
clone_size: many
v_call: TRBV20-1
cdr3_aa: CSAQPPSGAFTDTQYF
cdr3_nt: TGCAGTGCACAGCCGCCCAGCGGGGCTTTCACAGATACGCAGTATTTT

d_call: .
j_call: TRBJ2-5
clone_size: many
v_call: TRBV7-8
cdr3_aa: CASSLAGAQETQYF
cdr3_nt: TGTGCCAGCAGCTTAGCCGGGGCCCAAGAGACCCAGTACTTC

d_call: TRBD2
j_call: TRBJ2-1
clone_size: many
v_call: TRBV27
cdr3_aa: CASSLGSGGAIEQFF
cdr3_nt: TGTGCCAGCAGTTTAGGTAGCGGGGGGGCAATTGAGCAGTTCTTC

d_call: .
j_call: TRBJ1-3
clone_size: many
v_call: TRBV12-3/TRBV12-4
cdr3_aa: CASSFGSGHRSGNTIYF
cdr3_nt: TGTGCCAGCAGTTTCGGGAGCGGCCATCGCTCTGGAAACACCATATATTTT

d_call: TRBD1
j_call: TRBJ2-6
clone_size: many
v_call: TRBV20-1
cdr3_aa: CSAGTGYSGANVLTF
cdr3_nt: TGCAGTGCTGGGACAGGGTACTCTGGGGCCAACGTCCTGACTTTC

d_call: .
j_call: TRBJ2-7
clone_size: few
v_call: TRBV28
cdr3_aa: CASSYDRAYEQYF
cdr3_nt: TGTGCCAGCAGTTACGACAGAGCCTACGAGCAGTACTTC